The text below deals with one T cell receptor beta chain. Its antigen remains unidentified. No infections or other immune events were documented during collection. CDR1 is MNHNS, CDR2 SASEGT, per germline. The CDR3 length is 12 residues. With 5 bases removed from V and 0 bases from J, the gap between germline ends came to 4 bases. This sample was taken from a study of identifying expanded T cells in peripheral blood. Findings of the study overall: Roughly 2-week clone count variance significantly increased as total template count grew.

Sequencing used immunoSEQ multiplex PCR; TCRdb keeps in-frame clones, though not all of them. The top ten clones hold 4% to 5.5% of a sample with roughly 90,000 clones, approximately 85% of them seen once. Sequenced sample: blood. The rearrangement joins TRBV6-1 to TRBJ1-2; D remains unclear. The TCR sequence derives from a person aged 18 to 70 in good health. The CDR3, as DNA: TGTGCCAGCAGTTTAGCTAACTATGGCTACACCTTC. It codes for CASSLANYGYTF.